The 13 T cell receptor beta chains reported below all come from one sample, sequenced in a study of siplizumab effects on memory and regulatory T cells. Here immunoSEQ multiplex PCR was the method, and the copy in TCRdb shows in-frame clones only, minus some. The sample has about 100,000 clones, 90% to 95% seen once; the top ten hold 0.55% to 0.85%. The material sequenced was Tregs sorted from blood. Source of these receptors: a human donor in good health.

The CDR3, as DNA: TGCAGCGTTGACGCCCTCAGGGCTTATGAGCAGTTCTTC. Its translation is CSVDALRAYEQFF. The chain has TRBV29-1 and TRBJ2-1; the D gene is possibly TRBD1 (5 bases). V lost 3 bases and J 8 bases, leaving 14 bases between the germline ends. Germline values: CDR1 SQVTM, CDR2 ANQGSEA. The CDR3 spans 13 residues.

V is TRBV28 and J is TRBJ1-2; D call uncertain. The CDR3 totals 15 residues. The V gene lost 7 bases and the J gene lost 8 bases, with 23 bases spanning the gap. In germline, CDR1 is MDHEN, CDR2 SYDVKM. This chain's CDR3 is CASISLGSTLWGYTF. CDR3 DNA sequence: TGTGCCAGCATCTCCTTAGGTAGTACTCTCTGGGGCTACACCTTC.

The chain carries TRBV7-3 and TRBJ2-7; 9 bases align to TRBD2. CDR3 length: 15 amino acids. Per germline, CDR1 SGHTA and CDR2 FQGTGA. With 2 bases clipped from V and 6 bases from J, the junction kept 8 bases outside the gene matches. The CDR3 DNA follows: TGTGCCAGCAGCTTAGCCCTGAGCGGGGGGACCGAGCAGTACTTC. Encoded protein: CASSLALSGGTEQYF.

The V and J genes are TRBV29-1 and TRBJ2-1, with a weak D call TRBD1 (6 bases). The germline V gene encodes CDR1 SQVTM and CDR2 ANQGSEA. The CDR3 is 13 residues long. Between the trimmed V and J ends, which lost 6 bases and 8 bases, there was a span of 17 bases. Here the CDR3 reads CSVTTVTGYEQFF. The CDR3 DNA sequence: TGCAGCGTGACGACCGTAACAGGGTATGAGCAGTTCTTC.

The J gene is TRBJ2-3, the V gene TRBV10-3; D gene ambiguous. Trimming stripped 8 bases from V and 0 bases from J, with 15 bases between. The CDR3 covers 15 residues. From germline, CDR1 is ENHRY and CDR2 SYGVKD. CDR3 sequence reads: CAIAIYSSSTDTQYF. CDR3 nucleotide sequence: TGTGCCATCGCTATCTACTCCAGCAGCACAGATACGCAGTATTTT.

The chain links TRBV5-1 to TRBJ2-5; 9 bases are shared with TRBD1. The V gene's germline CDR1 is SGHRS and CDR2 YFSETQ. V shed 4 bases, J shed 4 bases, and the junction held 8 bases outside the gene matches. The CDR3 covers 15 residues. The CDR3 coding sequence is TGCGCCAGCAGCCCCAGGACAGGGGAGGGAGAGACCCAGTACTTC. It codes for CASSPRTGEGETQYF.

The rearrangement joins TRBV5-1 to TRBJ1-2; 8 bases agree with TRBD1. The CDR3 spans 18 residues. The V gene's germline CDR1 is SGHRS and CDR2 YFSETQ. J was trimmed by 2 bases and V by 4 bases; bases with no gene match: 16. CDR3 sequence (DNA): TGCGCCAGCAGCCCCCTCGGAACCGCAGGGGGCAGGAACTATGGCTACACCTTC. As protein: CASSPLGTAGGRNYGYTF.

The chain couples TRBV7-9 to TRBJ2-7, with 7 bases identical to TRBD2. The junction had 10 bases not matched to a gene; V was cut back by 3 bases and J by 8 bases. The germline CDR1 and CDR2 sequences are SEHNR and FQNEAQ (reference sequence). The CDR3 is 14 residues long. The CDR3 sequence: CASSFLGEGRKQYF. DNA of the CDR3: TGTGCCAGCAGCTTCCTGGGGGAGGGTAGGAAGCAGTACTTC.

V gene TRBV18 combines with J gene TRBJ2-7, with D perhaps matching TRBD1 (6 bases). The CDR3 runs 18 residues. Trimming shortened V by 3 bases and J by 4 bases, and 25 bases separated the two germline ends. In germline, CDR1 is KGHSH, CDR2 LQKENI. The CDR3 coding sequence is TGTGCCAGCTCACCGCCGCGCCAGACAGGAGTGGGCTATTACGAGCAGTACTTC. Translated, it gives CASSPPRQTGVGYYEQYF.

V gene TRBV20-1 combines with J gene TRBJ1-5; perhaps TRBD1 as D (5 bases). The V end was cut by 5 bases, the J end by 6 bases, with 5 bases between. CDR3 length: 10 residues. CDR1 is DFQATT, CDR2 SNEGSKA, per germline (reference sequence). For the CDR3, the DNA is TGCAGTGCTGGGGCTCAGCCCCAGCATTTT. Its protein is CSAGAQPQHF.

The V call is TRBV27, the J call TRBJ2-3; D is perhaps TRBD1 (6 bases). V gave up 0 bases and J gave up 5 bases, with 12 bases separating them. The CDR3 consists of 15 residues. Germline loops: CDR1 MNHEY, CDR2 SMNVEV (reference sequence). Here the CDR3 reads CASSLSRQVGDTQYF. CDR3 DNA sequence: TGTGCCAGCAGTTTATCCCGACAGGTTGGAGATACGCAGTATTTT.

This clone came up once. The chain joins TRBV18 to TRBJ1-4; D gene uncertain. Trimming took 6 bases from V and 7 from J, leaving 21 bases between them. This CDR3 has 16 residues. The germline V gene encodes CDR1 KGHSH and CDR2 LQKENI. CDR3 coding DNA: TGTGCCAGCTCCTCGTTTTTGCGGGGTGTTGGTGAAAAACTGTTTTTT. Its translation: CASSSFLRGVGEKLFF.

The rearrangement uses TRBV7-9 and TRBJ2-3; TRBD2 matches 12 bases. Germline lookup yields CDR1 SEHNR and CDR2 FQNEAQ (reference sequence). The CDR3 has 16 residues. J gave up 0 bases and V 5 bases, and 3 bases lay outside the gene matches. The CDR3 bases are TGTGCCAGCAGCCGTCTAGCGGGAGGGAGCACAGATACGCAGTATTTT. This encodes CASSRLAGGSTDTQYF.